These 27 T cell receptor beta chains share one sample of origin, sequenced in a study of CD8+CD57+ T cells in acquired aplastic anemia. The patients chosen for sequencing had shown expansion of CD8+CD57+ cells (detected by flow cytometry). Profiling that covered TCR beta VDJ and CDR3 relied on genomic DNA as its template. A single record per CDR3 protein comes from TCRdb applying MiXCR to the reads. The sample lists roughly 250,000 distinct CDR3 sequences, about 80% seen once, with 40% to 50% in the top ten. Sequenced sample: sorted CD4+, CD8+, or CD8+CD57+ T cells (not recorded which) from PBMCs. All receptors derive from a human donor with aplastic anemia.

V is TRBV5-5 and J is TRBJ2-5; unclear D gene. Trimming took off 4 bases at V and 0 bases at J, with 10 bases between the two ends. The germline gives CDR1 SGHKS, CDR2 YYEKEE (reference sequence). This CDR3 is 14 amino acids long. CDR3 sequence (DNA): TGTGCCAGCAGCCCCGGGCAGGACCAAGAGACCCAGTACTTC. It specifies CASSPGQDQETQYF.

This clonotype has just a few counts. Since the CDR3 does not end with the conserved phenylalanine or tryptophan, this likely comes from a read error. No DNA is shown, since the ends of the CDR3 on it are uncertain; the CDR3 is the one TCRdb lists. The chain joins TRBV9 to TRBJ2-3; the table names TRBD1, a call not compared with the DNA. Germline CDR1 SGDLS, CDR2 YYNGEE. The CDR3 is made up of 13 amino acids, end residues included. The chain's CDR3 is CASSGGGRQGGNI.

Details on this clonotype: A read error is likely, as this CDR3 ends without the conserved phenylalanine or tryptophan. The limits of the CDR3 on the DNA are not certain, so only TCRdb's listed CDR3 is given. CDR3 loop: CASSSDSASDNSL. The rearrangement uses TRBV9 and TRBJ1-1; the tabulated D call, TRBD1, remains unverified against the DNA. Germline V lookup: CDR1 SGDLS, CDR2 YYNGEE. Inclusive of both ends, the CDR3 amounts to 13 amino acids.

The J gene is TRBJ2-5, the V gene TRBV2, with D tentatively TRBD1 or TRBD2 (6 bases each). CDR3 length: 16 residues. Trimming left V 8 bases short and J 11 bases short, with 30 bases between. Germline V gives CDR1 SNHLY, CDR2 FYNNEI. CDR3: CASGDRGTGRQDFQYF. The CDR3 nucleotides read TGTGCCAGCGGGGACCGGGGCACAGGGAGGCAGGATTTTCAGTACTTC.

The V gene is TRBV7-2, the J gene TRBJ2-7, with 7 nucleotides matching TRBD2. This CDR3 contains 16 residues. Germline CDR1 is SGHTA and CDR2 is FQGNSA. Trimming cost V 0 bases and J 2 bases; bases outside gene matches: 7. The CDR3 coding sequence is TGTGCCAGCAGCTTAGCCCTCCGGGAGGAGCCCTACGAGCAGTACGTC. Translating gives CASSLALREEPYEQYV.

As regards this clonotype: The junction departs from germline at one end; a sequencing error may be responsible. The chain couples TRBV11-1 to TRBJ2-5; perhaps D is TRBD1 or TRBD2 (7 bases each). The CDR3 sequence is 15 residues long. Germline assignment: CDR1 SGHAT and CDR2 FQDESV (reference sequence). The CDR3 protein is CASSPRGRGGETQYF. CDR3 coding DNA: TGCGCCAGCAGCCCTAGGGGCAGGGGGGGAGAGACCCAGTACTTC.

This clonotype has only a few counts. The chain carries TRBV7-8 and TRBJ2-7; 7 positions agree with TRBD2. The CDR3 spans 12 residues. Germline assignment: CDR1 SGHVS and CDR2 FQNEAQ. J was trimmed by 7 bases and V by 0 bases; bases with no gene match: 0. DNA for the CDR3: TGTGCCAGCAGCTTAGCGGGAGGGGAGCAGTACGTC. Protein sequence: CASSLAGGEQYV.

This chain connects TRBV10-3 to TRBJ2-3, with a tentative D call TRBD2 (6 bases). The germline V gene encodes CDR1 ENHRY and CDR2 SYGVKD. The CDR3 contains 13 residues. V lost 10 bases and J 3 bases, leaving 14 bases between the germline ends. The CDR3 region is CATGPGVTDTQYF. Written as DNA, the CDR3 is TGTGCCACGGGGCCGGGAGTGACAGATACGCAGTATTTT.

A remark on this clonotype: The junction and the germline gene differ at one end; a read error may be behind it. The chain combines TRBV9 with TRBJ2-3; D uncertain. CDR1 and CDR2 (germline): SGDLS, YYNGEE. The CDR3 totals 13 residues. CDR3: CASGDEATNTEYF. CDR3 DNA: TGTGCCAGCGGTGATGAGGCCACGAATACGGAGTATTTT.

V gene TRBV7-6 combines with J gene TRBJ2-6; TRBD1 matches at 7 bases. Germline V gene data show CDR1 as SGHVS and CDR2 as FNYEAQ. This CDR3 has 16 residues. Trimming removed 6 bases from V and 16 bases from J; junction bases left unmatched: 21. CDR3 sequence reads: CASRPGTALNTGELTF. DNA for the CDR3: TGTGCCAGCAGACCTGGGACAGCCTTAAACACCGGGGAGCTGACTTTC. The whole variable domain, filled in from reference TRBV7-6 and TRBJ2-6, reads GAGVSQSPRYKVTKRGQDVALRCDPISGHVSLYWYRQALGQGPEFLTYFNYEAQQDKSGLPNDRFSAERPEGSISTLTIQRTEQRDSAMYRCASRPGTALNTGELTFGAGSRLTVL.

This rearrangement joins TRBV12-3 or TRBV12-4 to TRBJ2-3, with 11 bases that match TRBD1. CDR3 length equals 15 residues. V was pared by 7 bases and J by 6 bases, with 9 bases of the junction left unmatched. CDR3 loop: CASIPGQGAWDTQYF. In DNA, the CDR3 is TGTGCCAGCATCCCAGGACAGGGGGCCTGGGATACGCAGTATTTT.

In this sample, this clonotype turned up a few times. Because the CDR3 is missing its conserved closing phenylalanine or tryptophan, this is likely a read error. Because the CDR3's place on the DNA is in doubt, the DNA is left out and the CDR3 is given as listed by TCRdb. The chain joins TRBV7-3 to TRBJ2-3; TRBD1, the D gene given by the table, was not confirmed from the DNA. A total of 13 residues make up the CDR3, ends included. Germline assignment: CDR1 SGHTA and CDR2 FQGTGA. CDR3: CASSGQANAVEHC.

V gene TRBV2 combines with J gene TRBJ1-2; D is undetermined. The ends were cut back, 8 bases at V and 7 bases at J, with 17 bases in the middle. There are 13 residues in the CDR3. Germline loops: CDR1 SNHLY, CDR2 FYNNEI. The CDR3 DNA follows: TGTGCCAGCGGCCACGGGGTCGCAGGTGGCTACACCTTC. Residues: CASGHGVAGGYTF.

This clonotype was seen a single time. This is likely a read error, given that the CDR3 carries no conserved phenylalanine or tryptophan at its end. Because the CDR3's place on the DNA is in doubt, the DNA is left out and the CDR3 is given as listed by TCRdb. The chain joins TRBV7-8 to TRBJ2-1; the table names TRBD2, a call not compared with the DNA. Termini included, the CDR3 measures 13 amino acids. The germline V gene encodes CDR1 SGHVS and CDR2 FQNEAQ. CDR3 protein: CASSLAGGTDPQY.

The chain recombines TRBV6-6 with TRBJ2-7, with 9 bases matching TRBD1. After removal of 2 bases from V and 10 bases from J, the junction contained 12 bases not matched to a gene. Germline loops: CDR1 MNHNY, CDR2 SVGAGI (reference sequence). This CDR3 contains 15 residues. In DNA, the CDR3 is TGTGCCAGCAGTTACACTGGGACAGGGAGGACCAATCAGTACGTC. Amino acid sequence: CASSYTGTGRTNQYV.

Regarding this clonotype: At one of its ends the junction is not consistent with the germline gene, which may arise from a read error. J is TRBJ2-1 and V is TRBV7-8; 10 nucleotides match TRBD2. Per the germline V gene, CDR1 is SGHVS and CDR2 is FQNEAQ. CDR3 length: 15 residues. Written as DNA, the CDR3 is TGTTCCAGTAGTTTAGCGGGAGGAGCCTATACTGAGCATTTCTTC. Translating gives CSSSLAGGAYTEHFF.

This clonotype was found many times. V and J are TRBV6-2 or TRBV6-3 and TRBJ2-7; the match to TRBD2 covers 7 bases. The V gene's germline CDR1 is MNHEY and CDR2 SVGEGT. After removal of 6 bases from V and 1 base from J, the junction contained 12 bases not matched to a gene. This CDR3 has 16 residues. CDR3 nucleotide sequence: TGTGCCAGCAGCTTACGGCGCAGCGGGGCATCCTACGAGCAGTACTTC. Amino acid sequence: CASSLRRSGASYEQYF.

Notes on this clonotype: Relative to the germline gene, one junction end is altered; a read error may explain this. This chain links TRBV7-2 with TRBJ2-3; unclear D gene. Germline assignment: CDR1 SGHTA and CDR2 FQGNSA. The CDR3 loop spans 14 amino acids. In DNA, the CDR3 is TGTGCCTGGACCATAATACTGCGTATCTGTGCCCCCGTCTTT. Protein product: CAWTIILRICAPVF.

A remark on this clonotype: The CDR3 carries no conserved terminal phenylalanine or tryptophan, so it likely arises from a read error. No DNA is shown, since the ends of the CDR3 on it are uncertain; the CDR3 is the one TCRdb lists. The chain's CDR3 is CASSLGGGRRSPLFS. This sequence joins TRBV7-3 and TRBJ2-1; TRBD1, the D gene given by the table, was not confirmed from the DNA. The CDR3 extends over 15 residues, inclusive of both ends. Germline CDR1 is SGHTA and CDR2 is FQGTGA.

The chain couples TRBV7-8 to TRBJ2-7; D not certain. Germline loops: CDR1 SGHVS, CDR2 FQNEAQ. The CDR3 contains 18 residues. V was cut by 2 bases and J by 4 bases, with 24 bases left in between. CDR3 DNA: TGTGCCAGCAGCTTACCTCGAGGTCCCAATACGCAGTATTACGAGCAGTACGTC. Residues: CASSLPRGPNTQYYEQYV.

The rearrangement joins TRBV7-6 to TRBJ1-2, with D perhaps TRBD1 (6 bases). V was trimmed by 7 bases and J by 9 bases, leaving 27 bases between them. The V gene's germline CDR1 is SGHVS and CDR2 FNYEAQ. The length of the CDR3 is 16 residues. The CDR3 protein is CASTLGGIPPDSSYTF. CDR3 DNA sequence: TGTGCCAGCACCCTAGGGGGGATCCCCCCTGACTCCAGCTACACCTTC.

This clonotype came up once. A junction end diverges from the germline sequence, so it may reflect a read error. This rearrangement joins TRBV7-8 to TRBJ2-3, with 11 positions matching TRBD2. The CDR3 has 14 amino acids. Looked up from germline, CDR1 is SGHVS and CDR2 is FQNEAQ. The CDR3 coding sequence is TGTGCCAGCAGCTTAGTGGGTAGCGGGAGGGAAAGCACATTT. This sequence encodes CASSLVGSGRESTF.

In regard to this clonotype: The junction departs from germline at one end; a sequencing error may be responsible. The V and J genes are TRBV2 and TRBJ2-3, with 9 nucleotides matching TRBD2. The CDR3 runs 14 residues. Germline CDR1 is SNHLY and CDR2 is FYNNEI. Written as DNA, the CDR3 is TGTGCCAGCAGCTTGGCGGGAGGGCCCGACACTCAAGATTTC. It specifies CASSLAGGPDTQDF.

Points on this clonotype: The CDR3 does not end in the conserved phenylalanine or tryptophan, so this is likely a read error. The limits of the CDR3 on the DNA are not certain, so only TCRdb's listed CDR3 is given. V gene TRBV7-2 combines with J gene TRBJ2-3; TRBD2, as called in the table, went unchecked against the DNA. Ends included, the CDR3 has 13 residues. The V gene's germline CDR1 is SGHTA and CDR2 FQGNSA. The CDR3 region is CASSVAGARGHFG.

With regard to this clonotype: The conserved final phenylalanine or tryptophan is absent from the CDR3, which likely points to a read error. The limits of the CDR3 on the DNA are not certain, so only TCRdb's listed CDR3 is given. The chain recombines TRBV7-9 with TRBJ2-1. The CDR3 is 13 amino acids in total, end residues counted. The V gene's germline CDR1 is SEHNR and CDR2 FQNEAQ (reference sequence). This chain's CDR3 is CASSFGLTGGKYA.

CDR3 region: CASSIARSSSNEQFF. CDR3 in DNA: TGTGCCAGTAGTATAGCTAGGAGTTCTTCCAATGAGCAGTTCTTC. The chain carries TRBV19 and TRBJ2-1; D is unclear. Between the trimmed V and J ends, which lost 1 base and 6 bases, there was a span of 13 bases. The CDR3 length is 15 residues. Looked up from germline, CDR1 is LNHDA and CDR2 is SQIVND (reference sequence). The full variable domain, rest sourced from reference TRBV19 and TRBJ2-1, is DGGITQSPKYLFRKEGQNVTLSCEQNLNHDAMYWYRQDPGQGLRLIYYSQIVNDFQKGDIAEGYSVSREKKESFPLTVTSAQKNPTAFYLCASSIARSSSNEQFFGPGTRLTVL.

This rearrangement joins TRBV20-1 to TRBJ1-1, with D tentatively TRBD1 (5 bases). This CDR3 comprises 14 residues. Trimming removed 2 bases at V and 3 bases at J, with 13 bases between. Germline-derived CDR1 and CDR2 are DFQATT and SNEGSKA (reference sequence). In DNA form, the CDR3 reads TGCAGTGCTAGATTGGGGGGGTTTGACACTGAAGCTTTCTTT. Protein sequence: CSARLGGFDTEAFF.